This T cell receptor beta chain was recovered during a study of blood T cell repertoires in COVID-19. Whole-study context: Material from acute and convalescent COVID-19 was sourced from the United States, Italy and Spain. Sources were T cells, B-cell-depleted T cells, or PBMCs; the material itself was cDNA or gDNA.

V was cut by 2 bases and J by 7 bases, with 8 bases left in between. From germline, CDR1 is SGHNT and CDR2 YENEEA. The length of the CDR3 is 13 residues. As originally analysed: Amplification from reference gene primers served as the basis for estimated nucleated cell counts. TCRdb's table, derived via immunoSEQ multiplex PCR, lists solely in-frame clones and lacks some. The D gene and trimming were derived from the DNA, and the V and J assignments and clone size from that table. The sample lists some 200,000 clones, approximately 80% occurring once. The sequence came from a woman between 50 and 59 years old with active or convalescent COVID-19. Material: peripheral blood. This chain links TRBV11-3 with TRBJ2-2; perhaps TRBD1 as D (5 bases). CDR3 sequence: CASSLLQDGELFF. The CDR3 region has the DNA TGTGCCAGCAGCTTACTACAGGACGGGGAGCTGTTTTTT.